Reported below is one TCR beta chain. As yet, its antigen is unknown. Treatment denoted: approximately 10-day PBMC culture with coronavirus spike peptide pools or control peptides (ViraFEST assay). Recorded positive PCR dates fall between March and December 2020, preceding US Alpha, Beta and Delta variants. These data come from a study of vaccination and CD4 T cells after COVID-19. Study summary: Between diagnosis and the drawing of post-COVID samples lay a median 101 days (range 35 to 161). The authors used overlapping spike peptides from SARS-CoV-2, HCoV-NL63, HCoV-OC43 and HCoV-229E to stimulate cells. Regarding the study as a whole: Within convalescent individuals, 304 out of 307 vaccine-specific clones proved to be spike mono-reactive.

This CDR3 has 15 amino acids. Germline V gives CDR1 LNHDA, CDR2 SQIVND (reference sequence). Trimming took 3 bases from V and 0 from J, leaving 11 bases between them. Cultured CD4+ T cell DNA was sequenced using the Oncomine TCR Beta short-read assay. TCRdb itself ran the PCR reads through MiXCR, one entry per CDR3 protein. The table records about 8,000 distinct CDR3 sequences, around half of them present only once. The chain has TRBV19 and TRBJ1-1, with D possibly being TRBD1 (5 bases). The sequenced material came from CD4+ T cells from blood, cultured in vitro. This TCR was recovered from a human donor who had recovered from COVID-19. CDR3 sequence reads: CASSIRDGLNTEAFF. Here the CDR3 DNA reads TGTGCCAGTAGTATTAGGGACGGATTGAACACTGAAGCTTTCTTT.